Described below is a single TCR beta chain sequence and its context. Its antigen is unknown. This entry is derived from a study of vaccination and CD4 T cells after COVID-19. Whole-study context: Convalescent individuals exhibited SARS-CoV-2 positivity on nasal swab PCR, with fewer than ten mild and one severe presentation.

An Oncomine TCR Beta short-read assay was used to sequence the DNA from cultured CD4+ T cells. TCRdb processed the PCR reads anew with MiXCR; each CDR3 protein has one entry. The sample yields about 18,000 distinct CDR3 sequences, about three fifths seen once. V dropped 0 bases and J dropped 8 bases, with 12 bases sitting between them. The CDR3 is made up of 14 amino acids. The germline CDR1 and CDR2 sequences are SGHRS and YFSETQ. Treatment defined: approximately 9-day PBMC culture with coronavirus spike peptide pools or control peptides (ViraFEST assay). ViraFEST stimulated the growth of antigen-specific T cells using peptide pools and subsequently profiled their TCRs by sequencing. Days 3 and 7 were when half the medium was replaced with fresh IL-2 medium.

The sample comprised CD4+ T cells from blood, cultured in vitro. V usage is TRBV5-1 and J usage is TRBJ2-4; D is perhaps TRBD2 (5 bases). The TCR comes from a human donor who had recovered from COVID-19. CDR3 residues: CASSLARIGDIQYF. The CDR3 region has the DNA TGCGCCAGCAGCTTGGCCCGTATCGGGGACATTCAGTACTTC.